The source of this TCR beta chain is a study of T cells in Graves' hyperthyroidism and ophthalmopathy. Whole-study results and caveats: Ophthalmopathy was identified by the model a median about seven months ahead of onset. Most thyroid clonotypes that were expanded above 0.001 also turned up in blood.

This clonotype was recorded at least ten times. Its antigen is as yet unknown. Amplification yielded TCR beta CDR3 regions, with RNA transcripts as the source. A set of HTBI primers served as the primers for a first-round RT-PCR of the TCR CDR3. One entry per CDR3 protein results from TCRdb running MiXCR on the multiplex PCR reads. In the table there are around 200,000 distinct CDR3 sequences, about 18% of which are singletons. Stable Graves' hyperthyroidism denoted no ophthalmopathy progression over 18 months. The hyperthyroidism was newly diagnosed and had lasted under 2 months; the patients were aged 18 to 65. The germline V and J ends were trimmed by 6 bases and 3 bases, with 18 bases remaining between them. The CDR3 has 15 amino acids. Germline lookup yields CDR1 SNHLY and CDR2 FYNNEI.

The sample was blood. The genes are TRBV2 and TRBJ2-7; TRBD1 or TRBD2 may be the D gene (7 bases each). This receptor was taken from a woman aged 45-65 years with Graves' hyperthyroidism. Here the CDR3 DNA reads TGTGCCAGCAGATCATACAGGGGAGGGGGCTACGAGCAGTACTTC. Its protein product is CASRSYRGGGYEQYF.